The 6 T cell receptor beta chains below all came from one sample that was sequenced in a study of beta chain features in type 1 diabetes. The study reverse transcribed the entire isolated RNA, so it sequenced expressed TCRB transcripts. Repertoires were generated with immunoSEQ multiplex PCR, while TCRdb's copy carries only in-frame clones and drops some. The repertoire includes under 400,000 clones, around 12% of them detected once, and about 0.018% sits in the top ten. Specimen: naive CD4+ T cells from blood. Receptor source: a man between 18 and 29 years old in good health.

The chain couples TRBV5-4 to TRBJ1-1; tentatively, D is TRBD1 (6 bases). Germline V CDR1 and CDR2: SGHNT, YYREEE (reference sequence). V shed 5 bases and J shed 1 base, with 12 bases lying between them. CDR3 length: 14 amino acids. CDR3 loop: CASRVGAGNTEAFF. The CDR3 region has the DNA TGTGCCAGCAGGGTGGGGGCGGGGAACACTGAAGCTTTCTTT.

The rearrangement joins TRBV6-5 to TRBJ2-7; 8 bases align to TRBD2. J was trimmed by 2 bases and V by 7 bases; bases with no gene match: 7. The CDR3 is 14 residues long. In germline, CDR1 is MNHEY, CDR2 SVGAGI. CDR3 nucleotides: TGTGCCAGCAACACCCCGGGGGGGGCCTACGAGCAGTACTTC. Protein sequence: CASNTPGGAYEQYF.

This clone showed up just a few times. This sequence joins TRBV19 and TRBJ2-1; 9 nucleotides agree with TRBD2. In germline, CDR1 is LNHDA, CDR2 SQIVND (reference sequence). CDR3 length: 14 amino acids. V lost 3 bases, J lost 9 bases, and 6 bases stayed unmatched. In nucleotides, the CDR3 is TGTGCCAGTAGTATCTGGGGTAGCGGGAGTGAGCAGTTCTTC. As protein: CASSIWGSGSEQFF.

The sample holds a few counts of this clone. The chain has TRBV2 and TRBJ2-1, with 13 bases that match TRBD2. The CDR3 covers 15 residues. CDR1 SNHLY and CDR2 FYNNEI come from the germline V gene. V lost 6 bases to trimming and J lost 9 bases; unmatched junction nucleotides: 8. The CDR3 DNA reads TGTGCCAGCAGCCTAAGACTAGCGGGAGGAGGTGAGCAGTTCTTC. Translating gives CASSLRLAGGGEQFF.

This clone was seen a handful of times. The chain uses TRBV5-1 and TRBJ1-1; D gene ambiguous. This CDR3 is 13 amino acids long. Germline CDR1 is SGHRS and CDR2 is YFSETQ. Trimming stripped 4 bases from V and 0 bases from J, with 7 bases between. CDR3: CASSNSLNTEAFF. In DNA, the CDR3 is TGCGCCAGCAGCAACAGTTTGAACACTGAAGCTTTCTTT.

The chain links TRBV5-1 to TRBJ1-1; tentatively, D is TRBD1 (5 bases). The CDR3 totals 14 residues. V shed 4 bases and J shed 2 bases, with 12 bases lying between them. CDR1 and CDR2 from the germline V gene are SGHRS and YFSETQ. CDR3 DNA: TGCGCCAGCAGCCCCGGCAGGGCCAACACTGAAGCTTTCTTT. This encodes CASSPGRANTEAFF.